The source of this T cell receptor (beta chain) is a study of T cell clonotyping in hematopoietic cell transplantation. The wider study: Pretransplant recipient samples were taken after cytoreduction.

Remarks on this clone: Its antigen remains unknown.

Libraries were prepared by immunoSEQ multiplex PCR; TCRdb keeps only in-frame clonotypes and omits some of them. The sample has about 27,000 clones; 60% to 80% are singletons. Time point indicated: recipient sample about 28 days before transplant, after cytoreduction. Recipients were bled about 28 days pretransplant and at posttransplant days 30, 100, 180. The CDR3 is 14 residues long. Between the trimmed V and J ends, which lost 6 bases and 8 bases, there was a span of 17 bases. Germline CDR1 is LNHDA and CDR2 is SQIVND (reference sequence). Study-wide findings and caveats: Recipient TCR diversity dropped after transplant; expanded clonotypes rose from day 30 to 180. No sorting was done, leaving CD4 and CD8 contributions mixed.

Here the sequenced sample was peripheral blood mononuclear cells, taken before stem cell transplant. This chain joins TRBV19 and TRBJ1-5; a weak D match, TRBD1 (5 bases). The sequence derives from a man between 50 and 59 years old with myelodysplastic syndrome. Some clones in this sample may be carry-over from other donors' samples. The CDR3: CASSPGRSSEPQHF. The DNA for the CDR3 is TGTGCCAGTAGCCCAGGGAGGTCCTCGGAGCCCCAGCATTTT.